These T cell receptor beta chains were read from a single sample in a study of CD8+ T cells in alopecia areata. Measured with immunoSEQ multiplex PCR; TCRdb has only the in-frame clones, and not every one. The table lists about 250,000 clones, roughly 63% of them singletons. The sequencing used CD4+ T cells sorted from blood, collected between weeks 51 and 52, from a patient treated with tofacitinib. These TCRs come from a human donor with alopecia areata. CDR3s include the opening cysteine and the closing phenylalanine or tryptophan. A D gene is named only where the DNA matches it firmly. Expanded clones get a size class; other rows say once, few or many, or leave the size out.

J	D	size	V	DNA	CDR3
TRBJ1-6	.	few	TRBV30	TGTGCCTGGAGTGTAAACGTAAAGAGGGATTCACCCCTCCACTTT	CAWSVNVKRDSPLHF
TRBJ1-2	.	.	TRBV30	TGTGCCGGCCTTAGGGCAGGTGAAGGCTACACCTTC	CAGLRAGEGYTF
TRBJ2-1	TRBD2	.	TRBV6-5	TGTGCCAGCACACCGGGACTAGCGACCTACAATGAGCAGTTCTTC	CASTPGLATYNEQFF
TRBJ1-1	.	.	TRBV30	TGTGCCTGGAGGCGAGGGGGACGGAGGAACACTGAAGCTTTCTTT	CAWRRGGRRNTEAFF
TRBJ2-5	TRBD2	.	TRBV30	TGTGCCTGGAGTGTACGAGCGGGGGGAGTGAAGACCCAGTACTTC	CAWSVRAGGVKTQYF
TRBJ2-3	TRBD1	.	TRBV5-6	TGTGCCAGCAGCTACACGACAGGGAGCACAGATACGCAGTATTTT	CASSYTTGSTDTQYF
TRBJ2-2	.	.	TRBV7-3	TGTGCCAGCAGCCACGGGTACCCACCCAACCCCGGGGAGCTGTTTTTT	CASSHGYPPNPGELFF
TRBJ2-5	.	.	TRBV6-1	TGTGCCACGAAGCCAGAGTGGGAGACCCAGTACTTC	CATKPEWETQYF
TRBJ2-2	.	few	TRBV6-5	TGTGCCAGCAGTTACGGGATAGCCGGCGGCACCGGGGAGCTGTTTTTT	CASSYGIAGGTGELFF
TRBJ2-1	.	many	TRBV2	TGTGCCAGCAGTGAATACAATGAGCAGTTCTTC	CASSEYNEQFF
TRBJ1-6	.	few	TRBV7-3	TGTGCCAGCAGCTTAACACACCCTTGGCCCCTCCACTTT	CASSLTHPWPLHF
TRBJ1-1	.	.	TRBV29-1	TGCAGCGTTCTTGGTTCGTTTTGGGGGAACACTGAAGCTTTCTTT	CSVLGSFWGNTEAFF
TRBJ2-1	TRBD1	.	TRBV10-3	TGTGCCATCAGTGCGTCCCGGGGACAGGGTAACAATGAGCAGTTCTTC	CAISASRGQGNNEQFF
TRBJ1-1	TRBD1	.	TRBV29-1	TGCAGCGTCGGGGACAGCATGAACACTGAAGCTTTCTTT	CSVGDSMNTEAFF
TRBJ1-4	.	.	TRBV7-9	TGTGCCAGCAGCTTGGTCAGGGAAAAACTGTTTTTT	CASSLVREKLFF
TRBJ1-4	TRBD1	few	TRBV29-1	TGCAGCGCCGCGGGACAGGGGGATGAAAAACTGTTTTTT	CSAAGQGDEKLFF
TRBJ2-5	.	few	TRBV25-1	TGTGCCAGCAGTGAATACGCCGAGGTGGTGGAGACCCAGTACTTC	CASSEYAEVVETQYF
TRBJ2-5	.	few	TRBV10-3	TGTGCCATCAGTGCGGGCAGGCCGGTCGGGTACCAAGAGACCCAGTACTTC	CAISAGRPVGYQETQYF
TRBJ2-5	TRBD1	.	TRBV4-1	TGCGCCAGCAGCCAATCGCCCGGGACAGGCCAAGAGACCCAGTACTTC	CASSQSPGTGQETQYF
TRBJ2-5	.	.	TRBV9	TGTGCCAGCAGCGCGGAAGAGACCCAGTACTTC	CASSAEETQYF
TRBJ2-7	.	.	TRBV30	TGTGCCTGGAGTCCGAACCTCTACGAGCAGTACTTC	CAWSPNLYEQYF
TRBJ1-2	TRBD1	.	TRBV25-1	TGTGCCAGCAGTGAATCAGGACAGGGGAACTATGGCTACACCTTC	CASSESGQGNYGYTF
TRBJ2-7	.	.	TRBV29-1	TGCAGCGTTGGGGCAGGGAACTACGAGCAGTACTTC	CSVGAGNYEQYF
TRBJ2-5	.	.	TRBV11-2	TGTGCCAGCAGCTTAGTATTCGGTCGGCAGGTCGAGACCCAGTACTTC	CASSLVFGRQVETQYF
TRBJ1-1	TRBD1	.	TRBV29-1	TGCAGCGTTCAGGACAGGGGGCAAGCTTTCTTT	CSVQDRGQAFF
TRBJ2-7	.	once	TRBV30	TGTGCCTGGAGTGTAGTAGGGTTAACCTACGAGCAGTACTTC	CAWSVVGLTYEQYF
TRBJ2-1	.	.	TRBV14	TGTGCCAGCAGCCGGTCGGGGTTCAATGAGCAGTTCTTC	CASSRSGFNEQFF
TRBJ2-2	.	.	TRBV29-1	TGCAGCGCTGGACAGCTTAACACCGGGGAGCTGTTTTTT	CSAGQLNTGELFF
TRBJ2-5	.	.	TRBV4-1	TGCGCCAGCGGGCAGACTTCTTCGGAGACCCAGTACTTC	CASGQTSSETQYF